A selection of T cell receptor beta chains follows, all from one sample in a study of somatic mutations in cytotoxic T cells in rheumatoid arthritis. Using immunoSEQ multiplex PCR, the repertoire was profiled, and TCRdb retains in-frame clones only, with some absent. The sample shows 15,000 or so clones, around 72% of them seen only once. Sequenced input: CD8+ T cells sorted from blood. These receptors were collected from an adult with rheumatoid arthritis. CDR3s include the opening cysteine and the closing phenylalanine or tryptophan. A D gene is named only where the DNA matches it firmly. A row's size may be missing; if present it is once, few, many or a size class.

V gene	CDR3 length	clone size	J gene	D gene	CDR3 DNA	CDR3 protein
TRBV11-2	17	few	TRBJ2-3	TRBD2	TGTGCCAGCAGCTCGAGCGGGGGGCCTTTCAGCACAGATACGCAGTATTTT	CASSSSGGPFSTDTQYF
TRBV7-2	12	NA	TRBJ1-1	NA	TGTGCCAGCAGCTTTAGGGGGAGTGAAGCTTTCTTT	CASSFRGSEAFF
TRBV4-1	19	NA	TRBJ2-1	TRBD1	TGCGCCAGCAGCCAAGAGGGGACAGGGGGTATTTCACTAGGCAATGAGCAGTTCTTC	CASSQEGTGGISLGNEQFF
TRBV7-9	17	NA	TRBJ2-3	TRBD2	TGTGCCAGCAGCGGAACCGAGCGGGAGAGTATCACAGATACGCAGTATTTT	CASSGTERESITDTQYF
TRBV7-3	15	NA	TRBJ2-7	TRBD2	TGTGCCAGCAGCTTAACTAGCGGGAGTATCTACGAGCAGTACTTC	CASSLTSGSIYEQYF
TRBV7-9	16	NA	TRBJ2-6	NA	TGTGCCAGCAGCAACCCTTCTGGGTCTGGGGCCAACGTCCTGACTTTC	CASSNPSGSGANVLTF
TRBV6-6	15	NA	TRBJ1-1	NA	TGTGCCAGCCTGCGGACCGGGTCCGGCGACACTGAAGCTTTCTTT	CASLRTGSGDTEAFF
TRBV6-5	13	NA	TRBJ1-2	NA	TGTGCCAGCAGTTCCCGGGGCCCCTTTGGCTACACCTTC	CASSSRGPFGYTF
TRBV2	16	few	TRBJ2-1	TRBD2	TGTGCCAGCAGTGTGATGGCCCAGGGAGGGTCCGATGAGCAGTTCTTC	CASSVMAQGGSDEQFF
TRBV15	14	NA	TRBJ1-2	NA	TGTGCCACCAGCAGAGATGGGGGGGCCCGTGGCTACACCTTC	CATSRDGGARGYTF
TRBV4-1	15	NA	TRBJ2-3	NA	TGCGCCAGCAGCCAAGGCGCTCCCTCCGGGGGCCTCCCATATTTT	CASSQGAPSGGLPYF
TRBV7-9	16	NA	TRBJ2-6	NA	TGTGCCAGCAGCTCCAGGGAGCCCTCTGGGGCCAACGTCCTGACTTTC	CASSSREPSGANVLTF
TRBV10-3	15	NA	TRBJ1-4	NA	TGTGCCGCTCGAGCGGGGGAACGGGCGGATGAAAAACTGTTTTTT	CAARAGERADEKLFF
TRBV4-1	13	medium-sized	TRBJ2-1	NA	TGCGCCAGCAGCCGGGACTGGAACAATGAGCAGTTCTTC	CASSRDWNNEQFF
TRBV5-1	13	NA	TRBJ1-2	NA	TGCGCCAGCAGGTTCAGATCTAACTATGGCTACACCTTC	CASRFRSNYGYTF
TRBV19	17	NA	TRBJ2-3	TRBD2	TGTGCCAGTAGTACCAGACTAGCGGGGGGGCCCACAGATACGCAGTATTTT	CASSTRLAGGPTDTQYF
TRBV2	16	NA	TRBJ1-1	NA	TGTGCCAGCAGTGGGGCTCGGGCATCCCGGACGACTGAAGCTTTCTTT	CASSGARASRTTEAFF
TRBV4-1	14	NA	TRBJ1-4	NA	TGCGCCAGCAGGCCCCCCGGGGCTGGGGAAAAACTGTTTTTT	CASRPPGAGEKLFF
TRBV27	15	NA	TRBJ2-7	TRBD1	TGTGCCAGCAGCGATGGACAGGGGGTGCTCTACGAGCAGTACTTC	CASSDGQGVLYEQYF
TRBV7-9	12	NA	TRBJ1-2	NA	TGTGCCAGCAGGCCCCTTAACTATGGCTACACCTTC	CASRPLNYGYTF
TRBV7-6	13	NA	TRBJ1-1	NA	TGTGCCAGCAGCTTTAGGACAGCTACTGAAGCTTTCTTT	CASSFRTATEAFF
TRBV4-1	15	few	TRBJ1-6	TRBD1	TGCGCCAGCAGCCGACAGGACAGGGGAAAATCACCCCTCCACTTT	CASSRQDRGKSPLHF
TRBV28	13	NA	TRBJ1-5	NA	TGTGCCAGCCGGACCGTAAGGGGCCAGCCCCAGCATTTT	CASRTVRGQPQHF